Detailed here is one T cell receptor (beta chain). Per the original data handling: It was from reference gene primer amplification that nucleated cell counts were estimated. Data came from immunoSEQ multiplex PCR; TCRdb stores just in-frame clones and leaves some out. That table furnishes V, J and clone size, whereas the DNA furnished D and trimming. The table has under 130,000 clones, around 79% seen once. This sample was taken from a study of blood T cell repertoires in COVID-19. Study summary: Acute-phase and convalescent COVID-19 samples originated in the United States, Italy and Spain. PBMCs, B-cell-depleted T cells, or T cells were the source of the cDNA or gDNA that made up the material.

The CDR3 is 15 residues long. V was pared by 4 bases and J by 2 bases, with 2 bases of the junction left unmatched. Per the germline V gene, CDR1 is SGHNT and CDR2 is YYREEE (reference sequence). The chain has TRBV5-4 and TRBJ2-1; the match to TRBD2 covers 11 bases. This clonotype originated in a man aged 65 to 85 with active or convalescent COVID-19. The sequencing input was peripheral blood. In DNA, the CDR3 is TGTGCCAGCAGCCCGGGACTAGCGGCCTACAATGAGCAGTTCTTC. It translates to CASSPGLAAYNEQFF. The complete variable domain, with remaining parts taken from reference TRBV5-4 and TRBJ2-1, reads ETGVTQSPTHLIKTRGQQVTLRCSSQSGHNTVSWYQQALGQGPQFIFQYYREEENGRGNFPPRFSGLQFPNYSSELNVNALELDDSALYLCASSPGLAAYNEQFFGPGTRLTVL.